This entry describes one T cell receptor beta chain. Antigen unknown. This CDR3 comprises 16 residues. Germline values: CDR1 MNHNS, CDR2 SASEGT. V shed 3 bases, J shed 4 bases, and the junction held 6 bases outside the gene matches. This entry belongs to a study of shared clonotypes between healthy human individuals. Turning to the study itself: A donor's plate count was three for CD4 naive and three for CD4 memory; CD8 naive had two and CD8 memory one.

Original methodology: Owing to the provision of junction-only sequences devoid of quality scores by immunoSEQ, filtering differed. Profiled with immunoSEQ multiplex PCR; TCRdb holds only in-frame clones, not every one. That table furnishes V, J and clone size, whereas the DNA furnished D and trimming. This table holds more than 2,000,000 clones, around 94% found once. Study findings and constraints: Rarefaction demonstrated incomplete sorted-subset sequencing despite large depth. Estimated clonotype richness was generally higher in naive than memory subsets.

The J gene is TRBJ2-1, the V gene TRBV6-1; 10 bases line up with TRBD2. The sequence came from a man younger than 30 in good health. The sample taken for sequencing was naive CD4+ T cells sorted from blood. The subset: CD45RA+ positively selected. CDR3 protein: CASSEVLAGAYNEQFF. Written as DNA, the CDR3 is TGTGCCAGCAGTGAGGTGCTAGCGGGGGCTTACAATGAGCAGTTCTTC.